This TCR beta chain derives from a study of T cells in Graves' hyperthyroidism and ophthalmopathy. Germline V lookup: CDR1 MNHEY, CDR2 SMNVEV (reference sequence). The V and J ends lost 4 bases and 7 bases respectively, with 14 bases between them. CDR3 length: 14 residues. Amplification of TCR beta CDR3 regions used RNA as the template. With the HTBI primer set, the TCR CDR3 went through a first round of RT-PCR. TCRdb re-called the multiplex PCR reads through MiXCR, storing one row per CDR3 protein. Among 250,000 to 300,000 distinct CDR3 sequences listed, about 15% were seen once. The material sequenced was blood. J is TRBJ2-1 and V is TRBV27; D unresolved. This sequence was found in a woman between 45 and 60 years old with Graves' hyperthyroidism that later progressed to Graves' ophthalmopathy. CDR3 residues: CASSSRPLGNEQFF. The CDR3 DNA is TGTGCCAGCAGTTCCAGACCGTTGGGAAATGAGCAGTTCTTC.